This T cell receptor (beta chain) emerged from a study of T-cell memory formation after mild COVID-19. This clonotype was counted a few times. Its specificity is unknown. Germline assignment: CDR1 LGHNA and CDR2 YNFKEQ. The CDR3 is made up of 15 amino acids. The V gene lost 0 bases and the J gene lost 4 bases, with 12 bases spanning the gap. 5'RACE, which relied on constant-segment primers, yielded TCR alpha and TCR beta cDNA libraries carrying sample barcodes and UMIs. TCRdb independently ran MiXCR on the 5' RACE reads; one entry per CDR3 protein. The data hold some 450,000 distinct CDR3 sequences, with around 19% observed a single time. Study findings and constraints: Cross-reactive memory seemingly joined, as some responding clones were found in pre-infection memory. Day 15 to 85 contractors were CD4/CD8 balanced; later expanders leaned CD4+. Specificity for SARS-CoV-2 was not confirmed among the second-wave clones peaking on day 37.

This clonotype originated in an adult woman who had mild COVID-19 (a few samples of this study predate the infection). Cell type and time point are not known. The chain combines TRBV4-2 with TRBJ1-1; no reliable D call. Sequenced sample: PBMCs or a T cell subset sorted from them (not recorded which). The CDR3 bases are TGTGCCAGCAGCCAAGACAGCCTAGGCGTCACTGAAGCTTTCTTT. It translates to CASSQDSLGVTEAFF.